The clone carrying this T cell receptor (beta chain) was detected ten times or more. The CDR3 consists of 14 residues. CDR1 and CDR2 (germline): MNHEY, SVGEGT. V gave up 6 bases and J gave up 9 bases; unmatched junction bases: 14. TCRdb passed the PCR reads through MiXCR, listing each CDR3 protein once. The data hold about 640,000 distinct CDR3 sequences, with about 20% observed a single time. This entry comes from a study of molecular identifiers for immune sequencing clone quantification. The TCR sequence derives from a human donor in good health. Some libraries in this study had Jurkat cell RNA spiked in. The chain has TRBV6-2 or TRBV6-3 and TRBJ2-7; 7 nucleotides agree with TRBD1. What was sequenced was naive CD8+ T cells from blood, with Jurkat cell RNA spiked in. Subset in this sample: FACS-sorted CD8+CD4-CCR7+CD45RA+ naive T cells. The CDR3 is CASRGQATAGAQYF. The CDR3 nucleotides are TGTGCCAGCAGAGGACAGGCCACGGCTGGGGCGCAGTACTTC.